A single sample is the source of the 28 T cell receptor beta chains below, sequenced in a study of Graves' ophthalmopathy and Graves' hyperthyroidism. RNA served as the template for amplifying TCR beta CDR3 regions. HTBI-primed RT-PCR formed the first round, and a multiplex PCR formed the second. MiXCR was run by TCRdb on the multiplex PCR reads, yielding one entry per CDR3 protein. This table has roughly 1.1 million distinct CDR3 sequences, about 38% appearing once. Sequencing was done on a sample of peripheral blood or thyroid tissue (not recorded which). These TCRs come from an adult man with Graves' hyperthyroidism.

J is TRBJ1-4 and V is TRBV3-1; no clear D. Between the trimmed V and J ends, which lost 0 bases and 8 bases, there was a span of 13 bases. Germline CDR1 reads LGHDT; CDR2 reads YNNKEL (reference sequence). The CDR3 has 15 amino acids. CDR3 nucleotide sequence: TGTGCCAGCAGCCAAGATATGGGCTTATCCGAAAAACTGTTTTTT. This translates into CASSQDMGLSEKLFF.

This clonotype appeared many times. CDR3 amino acids: CASSFGQTSYEQYF. The CDR3 region has the DNA TGTGCCAGCAGCTTTGGACAGACCTCCTACGAGCAGTACTTC. The rearrangement uses TRBV13 and TRBJ2-7, with D possibly matching TRBD1 (6 bases). This CDR3 region has 14 residues. Germline values: CDR1 PRHDT, CDR2 FYEKMQ (reference sequence). The V gene lost 3 bases and the J gene lost 0 bases, with 9 bases spanning the gap.

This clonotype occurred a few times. The CDR3 nucleotides read TGTGCCAGCTCACCCAGGGGGCGCGGGTCTGAAGCTTTCTTT. It encodes CASSPRGRGSEAFF. The chain uses TRBV18 and TRBJ1-1; 8 nucleotides match TRBD1. The V and J ends lost 3 bases and 6 bases, in that order; junction bases with no gene match: 6. Germline assignment: CDR1 KGHSH and CDR2 LQKENI. There are 14 residues in the CDR3.

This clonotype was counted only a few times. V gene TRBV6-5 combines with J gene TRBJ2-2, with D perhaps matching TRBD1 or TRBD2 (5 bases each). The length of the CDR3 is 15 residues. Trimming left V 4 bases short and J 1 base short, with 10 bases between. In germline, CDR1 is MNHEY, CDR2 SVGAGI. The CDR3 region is CASSSGRVNTGELFF. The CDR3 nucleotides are TGTGCCAGCAGTTCGGGACGGGTGAACACCGGGGAGCTGTTTTTT.

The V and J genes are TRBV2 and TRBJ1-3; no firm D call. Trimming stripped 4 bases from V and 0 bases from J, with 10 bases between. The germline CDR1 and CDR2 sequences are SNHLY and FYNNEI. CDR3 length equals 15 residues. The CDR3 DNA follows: TGTGCCAGCAGTGGGGGAACGAGCTCTGGAAACACCATATATTTT. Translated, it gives CASSGGTSSGNTIYF.

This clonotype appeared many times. Here the CDR3 reads CASNGLRTEAFF. CDR3 in DNA: TGTGCCAGCAACGGACTGCGGACTGAAGCTTTCTTT. The V gene is TRBV2, the J gene TRBJ1-1, with no clear D. The CDR3 has 12 amino acids. Germline-derived CDR1 and CDR2 are SNHLY and FYNNEI. With 7 bases removed from V and 5 bases from J, the gap between germline ends came to 11 bases.

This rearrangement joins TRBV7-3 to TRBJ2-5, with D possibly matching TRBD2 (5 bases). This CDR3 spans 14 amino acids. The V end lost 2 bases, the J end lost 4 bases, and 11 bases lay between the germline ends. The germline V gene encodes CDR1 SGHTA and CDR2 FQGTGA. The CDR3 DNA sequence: TGTGCCAGCAGCTTACTACCAGGAGGAGAGACCCAGTACTTC. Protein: CASSLLPGGETQYF.

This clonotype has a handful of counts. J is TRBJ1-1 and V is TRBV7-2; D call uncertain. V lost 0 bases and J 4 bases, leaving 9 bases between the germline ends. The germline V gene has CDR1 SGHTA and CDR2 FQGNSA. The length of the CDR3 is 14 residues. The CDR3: CASSLAGRSTEAFF. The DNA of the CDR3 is TGTGCCAGCAGCTTAGCAGGCCGTTCCACTGAAGCTTTCTTT.

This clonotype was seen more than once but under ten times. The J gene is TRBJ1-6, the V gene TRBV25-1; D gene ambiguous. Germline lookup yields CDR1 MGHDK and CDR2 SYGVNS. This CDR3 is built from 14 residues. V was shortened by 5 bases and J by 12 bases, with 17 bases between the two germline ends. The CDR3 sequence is CASSTGSGEGPLHF. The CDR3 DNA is TGTGCCAGCAGTACCGGGAGTGGGGAAGGACCCCTCCACTTT.

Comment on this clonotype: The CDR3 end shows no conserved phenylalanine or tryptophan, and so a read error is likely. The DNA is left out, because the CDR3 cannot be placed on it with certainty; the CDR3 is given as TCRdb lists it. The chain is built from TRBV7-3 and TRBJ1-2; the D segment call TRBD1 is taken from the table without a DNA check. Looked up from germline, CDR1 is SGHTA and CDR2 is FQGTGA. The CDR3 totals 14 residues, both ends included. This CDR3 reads CASNPRGVNYGYAL.

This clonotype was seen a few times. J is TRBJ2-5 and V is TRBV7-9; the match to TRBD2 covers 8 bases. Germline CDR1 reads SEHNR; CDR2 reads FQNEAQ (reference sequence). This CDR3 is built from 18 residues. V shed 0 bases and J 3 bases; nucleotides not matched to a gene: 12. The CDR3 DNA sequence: TGTGCCAGCAGCTTAGCCCAGAGGTTGCGGGAGGAGAAAGAGACCCAGTACTTC. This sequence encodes CASSLAQRLREEKETQYF.

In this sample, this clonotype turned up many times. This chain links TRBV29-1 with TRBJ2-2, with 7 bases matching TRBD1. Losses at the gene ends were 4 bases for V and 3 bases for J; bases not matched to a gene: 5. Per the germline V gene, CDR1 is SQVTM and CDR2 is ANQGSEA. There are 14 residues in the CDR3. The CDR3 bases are TGCAGCGTTGTCGGGACAGTTGACACCGGGGAGCTGTTTTTT. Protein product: CSVVGTVDTGELFF.

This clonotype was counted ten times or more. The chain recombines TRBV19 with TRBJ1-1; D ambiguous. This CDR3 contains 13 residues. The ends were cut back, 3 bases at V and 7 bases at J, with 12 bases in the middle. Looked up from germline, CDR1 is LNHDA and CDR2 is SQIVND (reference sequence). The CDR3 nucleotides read TGTGCCAGTAGTATTCTTATGAGAAATGAAGCTTTCTTT. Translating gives CASSILMRNEAFF.

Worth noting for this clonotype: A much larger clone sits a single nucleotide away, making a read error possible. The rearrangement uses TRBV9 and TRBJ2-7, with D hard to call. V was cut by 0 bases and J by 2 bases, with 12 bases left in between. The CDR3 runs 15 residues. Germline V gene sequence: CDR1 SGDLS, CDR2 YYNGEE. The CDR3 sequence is CASSVDAGAAYEQYF. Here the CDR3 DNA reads TGTGCCAGCAGCGTAGACGCAGGTGCAGCCTACGAGCAGTACTTC.

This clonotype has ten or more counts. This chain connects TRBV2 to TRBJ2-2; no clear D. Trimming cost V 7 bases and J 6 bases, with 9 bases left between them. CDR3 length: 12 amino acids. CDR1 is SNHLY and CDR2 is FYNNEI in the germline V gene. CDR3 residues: CASNGIAGELFF. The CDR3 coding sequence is TGTGCCAGCAACGGCATCGCCGGGGAGCTGTTTTTT. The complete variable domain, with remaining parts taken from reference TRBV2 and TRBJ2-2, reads EPEVTQTPSHQVTQMGQEVILRCVPISNHLYFYWYRQILGQKVEFLVSFYNNEISEKSEIFDDQFSVERPDGSNFTLKIRSTKLEDSAMYFCASNGIAGELFFGEGSRLTVL.

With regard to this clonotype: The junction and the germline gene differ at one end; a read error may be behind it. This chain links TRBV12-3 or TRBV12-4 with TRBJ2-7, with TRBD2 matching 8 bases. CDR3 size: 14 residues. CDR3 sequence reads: CASSFGRAFYEQYF. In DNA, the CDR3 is TGTGCCAGCAGTTTCGGGAGGGCTTTCTACGAGCAGTACTTT.

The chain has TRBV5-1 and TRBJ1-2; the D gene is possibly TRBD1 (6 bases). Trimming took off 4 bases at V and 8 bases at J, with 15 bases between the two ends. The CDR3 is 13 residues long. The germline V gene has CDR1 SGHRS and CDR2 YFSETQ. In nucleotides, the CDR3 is TGCGCCAGCAGCCCCGGCACAGGGAAGGGCTACACCTTC. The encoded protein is CASSPGTGKGYTF. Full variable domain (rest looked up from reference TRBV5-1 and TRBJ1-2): KAGVTQTPRYLIKTRGQQVTLSCSPISGHRSVSWYQQTPGQGLQFLFEYFSETQRNKGNFPGRFSGRQFSNSRSEMNVSTLELGDSALYLCASSPGTGKGYTFGSGTRLTVV.

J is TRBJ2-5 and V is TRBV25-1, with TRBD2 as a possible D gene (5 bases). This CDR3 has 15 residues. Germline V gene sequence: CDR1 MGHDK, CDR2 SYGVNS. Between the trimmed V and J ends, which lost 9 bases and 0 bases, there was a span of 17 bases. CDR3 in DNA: TGTGCCAGTATTAGTGTGGGAGTAGACCAAGAGACCCAGTACTTC. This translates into CASISVGVDQETQYF.

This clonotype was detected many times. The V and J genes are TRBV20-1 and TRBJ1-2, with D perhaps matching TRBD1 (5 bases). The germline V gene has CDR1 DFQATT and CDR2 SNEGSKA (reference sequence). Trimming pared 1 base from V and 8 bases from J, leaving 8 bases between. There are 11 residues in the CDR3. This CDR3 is CSARVRGGYTF. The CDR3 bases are TGCAGTGCTAGAGTACGGGGGGGCTACACCTTC.

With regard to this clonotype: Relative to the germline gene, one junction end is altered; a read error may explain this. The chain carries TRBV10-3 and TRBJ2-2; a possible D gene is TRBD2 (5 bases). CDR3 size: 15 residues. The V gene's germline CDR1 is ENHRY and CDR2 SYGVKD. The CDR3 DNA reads TGTGCCAGCACCCCCTCGGGATTTGACACCGGGGAGCCGTTTTTT. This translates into CASTPSGFDTGEPFF.

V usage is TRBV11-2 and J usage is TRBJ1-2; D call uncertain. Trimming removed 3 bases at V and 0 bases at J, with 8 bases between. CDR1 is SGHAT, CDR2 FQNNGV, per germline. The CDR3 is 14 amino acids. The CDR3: CASSFQIANYGYTF. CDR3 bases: TGTGCCAGCAGCTTTCAGATCGCTAACTATGGCTACACCTTC.

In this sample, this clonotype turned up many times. CDR3 in DNA: TGTGCCAGCATGACGACGATCTACGAGCAGTACTTC. Translated, it gives CASMTTIYEQYF. The V gene is TRBV2, the J gene TRBJ2-7; no clear D gene. Trimming stripped 7 bases from V and 3 bases from J, with 10 bases between. The CDR3 consists of 12 residues. In germline, CDR1 is SNHLY, CDR2 FYNNEI. Full variable domain (outside the CDR3, taken from reference TRBV2 and TRBJ2-7): EPEVTQTPSHQVTQMGQEVILRCVPISNHLYFYWYRQILGQKVEFLVSFYNNEISEKSEIFDDQFSVERPDGSNFTLKIRSTKLEDSAMYFCASMTTIYEQYFGPGTRLTVT.

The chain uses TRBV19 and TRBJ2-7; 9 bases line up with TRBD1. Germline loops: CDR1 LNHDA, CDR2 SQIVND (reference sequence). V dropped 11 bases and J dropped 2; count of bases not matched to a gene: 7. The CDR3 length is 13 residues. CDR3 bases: TGTGCCTGGAGGGGACAGGGTACCTACGAGCAGTACTTC. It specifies CAWRGQGTYEQYF.

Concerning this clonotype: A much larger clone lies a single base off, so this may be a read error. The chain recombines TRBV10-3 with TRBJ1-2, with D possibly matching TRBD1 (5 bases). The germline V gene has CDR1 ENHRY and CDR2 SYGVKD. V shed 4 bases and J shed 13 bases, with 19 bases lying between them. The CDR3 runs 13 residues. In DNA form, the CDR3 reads TGTGCCATCAGTGCTCCGGGACGCCCTAAATGCACCTTC. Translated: CAISAPGRPKCTF.

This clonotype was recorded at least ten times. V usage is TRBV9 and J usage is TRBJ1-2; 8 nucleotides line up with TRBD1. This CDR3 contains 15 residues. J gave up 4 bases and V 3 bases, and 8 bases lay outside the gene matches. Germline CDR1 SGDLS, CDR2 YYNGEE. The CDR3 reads CASSAGQGPLYGYTF. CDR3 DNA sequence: TGTGCCAGCAGCGCCGGACAGGGCCCCCTCTATGGCTACACCTTC.

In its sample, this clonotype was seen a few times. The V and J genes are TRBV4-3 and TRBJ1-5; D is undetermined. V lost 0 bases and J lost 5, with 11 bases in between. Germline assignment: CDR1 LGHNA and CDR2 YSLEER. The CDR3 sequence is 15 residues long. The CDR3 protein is CASSQDLWGYQPQHF. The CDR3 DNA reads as TGCGCCAGCAGCCAAGATTTGTGGGGATATCAGCCCCAGCATTTT.

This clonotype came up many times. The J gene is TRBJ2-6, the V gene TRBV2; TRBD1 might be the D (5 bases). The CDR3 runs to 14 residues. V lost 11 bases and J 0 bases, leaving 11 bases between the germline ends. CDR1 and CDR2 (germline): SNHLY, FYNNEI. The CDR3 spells CAGSQDSGANVLTF. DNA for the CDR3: TGTGCCGGATCACAGGACTCTGGGGCCAACGTCCTGACTTTC.

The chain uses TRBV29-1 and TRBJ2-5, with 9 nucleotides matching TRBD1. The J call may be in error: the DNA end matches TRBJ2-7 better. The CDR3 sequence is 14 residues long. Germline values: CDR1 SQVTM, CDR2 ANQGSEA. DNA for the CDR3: TGCAGCGTTGGCCGGGGACAGGGAACCTACGAGCAGTACTTC. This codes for CSVGRGQGTYEQYF.